A single sample is the source of the 20 T cell receptor beta chains below, sequenced in a study of T cells in Graves' hyperthyroidism and ophthalmopathy. RNA transcripts provided the source from which TCR beta CDR3 regions were amplified. The TCR CDR3 first-round RT-PCR relied on the HTBI primer set. TCRdb independently ran MiXCR on the multiplex PCR reads; one entry per CDR3 protein. Found here are over 300,000 distinct CDR3 sequences, roughly 15% of them singletons; the top ten hold 34%. The specimen was blood. Receptors originate from a woman between 40 and 55 years old with Graves' ophthalmopathy.

Ten or more counts support this clonotype. The chain carries TRBV6-1 and TRBJ1-4; 8 bases align to TRBD1. The CDR3 has 14 residues. Trimming at V came to 5 bases and at J to 8 bases, leaving 7 bases not matched to a gene. CDR1 is MNHNS and CDR2 is SASEGT in the germline V gene. The CDR3 region is CASSKGQVREKLFF. The CDR3 nucleotides are TGTGCCAGCAGTAAGGGACAGGTTCGCGAAAAACTGTTTTTT.

This clonotype was seen ten or more times. The chain recombines TRBV28 with TRBJ2-3; D call uncertain. Per germline, CDR1 MDHEN and CDR2 SYDVKM. V dropped 6 bases and J dropped 4 bases, with 11 bases sitting between them. The CDR3 runs 13 residues. The CDR3 protein is CASRQMVADTQYF. The CDR3 DNA reads as TGTGCCAGCAGACAGATGGTCGCAGATACGCAGTATTTT.

This rearrangement joins TRBV10-2 to TRBJ2-5; tentatively, D is TRBD2 (5 bases). The ends were cut back, 8 bases at V and 5 bases at J, with 15 bases in the middle. CDR1 is WSHSY and CDR2 is SAAADI in the germline V gene. The CDR3 runs 13 residues. The DNA of the CDR3 is TGCGCCAGCGGGATACGCTCGGGGGAGACCCAGTACTTC. Its translation: CASGIRSGETQYF.

This clonotype was seen at least ten times. The V call is TRBV12-3 or TRBV12-4, the J call TRBJ2-7; D is unclear. The CDR3 has 13 residues. The germline V and J ends were trimmed by 4 bases and 7 bases, with 14 bases remaining between them. The CDR3 region is CASSSSVENEQYF. The CDR3 region has the DNA TGTGCCAGCAGTTCCTCGGTAGAGAATGAGCAGTACTTC.

This clonotype was counted only a few times. The V and J genes are TRBV5-8 and TRBJ2-2, with D unresolved. The CDR3 totals 15 residues. Germline values: CDR1 SGHTS, CDR2 YDEGEE. V was trimmed by 0 bases and J by 1 base, leaving 7 bases between them. In DNA, the CDR3 is TGTGCCAGCAGCTTGGGGGCAGGGAACACCGGGGAGCTGTTTTTT. Translated, it gives CASSLGAGNTGELFF. The full variable domain, with the rest looked up from reference TRBV5-8 and TRBJ2-2, is EAGVTQSPTHLIKTRGQQATLRCSPISGHTSVYWYQQALGLGLQFLLWYDEGEERNRGNFPPRFSGRQFPNYSSELNVNALELEDSALYLCASSLGAGNTGELFFGEGSRLTVL.

This clonotype was counted at least ten times. The rearrangement uses TRBV30 and TRBJ2-7, with TRBD2 matching 11 bases. J lost 4 bases, V lost 7 bases, and 3 bases had no gene match. The CDR3 runs 12 residues. Germline-derived CDR1 and CDR2 are GTSNPN and SVGIG (reference sequence). CDR3 loop: CAFASGRYEQYF. The CDR3 region has the DNA TGTGCCTTCGCTAGCGGGAGGTACGAGCAGTACTTC.

There are many counts of this clonotype. The rearrangement links TRBV28 to TRBJ1-5, with no clear D. There are 14 residues in the CDR3. The germline gives CDR1 MDHEN, CDR2 SYDVKM. Trimming stripped 4 bases from V and 6 bases from J, with 13 bases between. This CDR3 is CASSSGERSQPQHF. DNA for the CDR3: TGTGCCAGCAGTTCCGGGGAGAGAAGTCAGCCCCAGCATTTT.

With regard to this clonotype: Since a much larger clone is just one base distant, this may be a read error. The V gene is TRBV28, the J gene TRBJ1-1; D not resolved. CDR3 size: 14 residues. Deletions cut 7 bases from V and 1 base from J, with 13 bases between. Germline CDR1 reads MDHEN; CDR2 reads SYDVKM. The CDR3 here is CASTRRASNTEAFF. DNA for the CDR3: TGTGCCAGCACCCGGCGGGCCTCGAACACTGAAGCTTTCTTT.

The V gene is TRBV4-1, the J gene TRBJ2-7; 9 nucleotides line up with TRBD2. The CDR3 consists of 18 residues. Trimming cost V 1 base and J 1 base; bases outside gene matches: 11. Germline CDR1 reads MGHRA; CDR2 reads YSYEKL. The CDR3 DNA reads as TGCGCCAGCAGCCAAGGGCGCCTAGCGGGGAGAATTTCCTACGAGCAGTACTTC. Its protein product is CASSQGRLAGRISYEQYF.

In its sample, this clonotype was seen many times. The chain combines TRBV25-1 with TRBJ2-3; TRBD2 aligns across 12 bases. The CDR3 spans 15 residues. V was pared by 6 bases and J by 0 bases, with 1 base of the junction left unmatched. Germline CDR1 reads MGHDK; CDR2 reads SYGVNS. CDR3 sequence (DNA): TGTGCCAGCAGAGGACTAGCGGGAAGCACAGATACGCAGTATTTT. Encoded protein: CASRGLAGSTDTQYF. Full variable domain (rest looked up from reference TRBV25-1 and TRBJ2-3): EADIYQTPRYLVIGTGKKITLECSQTMGHDKMYWYQQDPGMELHLIHYSYGVNSTEKGDLSSESTVSRIRTEHFPLTLESARPSHTSQYLCASRGLAGSTDTQYFGPGTRLTVL.

There are many counts of this clonotype. The limits of the CDR3 on the DNA are not certain, so only TCRdb's listed CDR3 is given. V is TRBV28 and J is TRBJ2-2; TRBD2 was called by the table and not checked on the DNA. Germline V CDR1 and CDR2: MDHEN, SYDVKM. The CDR3 spans 14 residues, counting both ends. The CDR3 sequence: CASILGGNTGELFF.

This clonotype was seen repeatedly, ten times or more. This sequence joins TRBV7-8 and TRBJ2-1; 7 bases fit TRBD2. J lost 4 bases, V lost 1 base, and 13 bases had no gene match. The CDR3 extends over 18 amino acids. From germline, CDR1 is SGHVS and CDR2 FQNEAQ. The CDR3 spells CASSLEFAAGRGYNEQFF. The CDR3 region has the DNA TGTGCCAGCAGCTTAGAGTTTGCGGCGGGGAGGGGATACAATGAGCAGTTCTTC.

This clonotype was found many times. CDR3 nucleotide sequence: TGTGCCAGCAGCGCCAACTTTCTTCGCGGGCCGGTAAATTCACCCCTCCACTTT. It encodes CASSANFLRGPVNSPLHF. The genes are TRBV11-2 and TRBJ1-6; D remains ambiguous. V was pared by 5 bases and J by 7 bases, with 24 bases between. The CDR3 loop spans 18 amino acids. The germline V gene encodes CDR1 SGHAT and CDR2 FQNNGV. Drawing the rest from reference TRBV11-2 and TRBJ1-6, the complete variable domain is EAGVAQSPRYKIIEKRQSVAFWCNPISGHATLYWYQQILGQGPKLLIQFQNNGVVDDSQLPKDRFSAERLKGVDSTLKIQPAKLEDSAVYLCASSANFLRGPVNSPLHFGNGTRLTVT.

In its sample, this clonotype was seen a few times. The V and J genes are TRBV6-1 and TRBJ2-7; no reliable D call. The CDR3 spans 17 residues. The V gene lost 5 bases and the J gene lost 1 base, with 21 bases spanning the gap. CDR1 and CDR2 (germline): MNHNS, SASEGT. This chain's CDR3 is CASSSLLADGLSYEQYF. DNA of the CDR3: TGTGCCAGCAGTTCCCTCCTTGCGGACGGTTTATCCTACGAGCAGTACTTC.

This clonotype was detected many times. CDR3 loop: CASRPPGGNEQFF. CDR3 in DNA: TGTGCCAGCAGACCCCCCGGGGGGAATGAGCAGTTCTTC. The rearrangement links TRBV11-2 to TRBJ2-1; 7 nucleotides agree with TRBD2. V was clipped by 6 bases and J by 7 bases; unmatched bases: 6. CDR3 length equals 13 residues. CDR1 SGHAT and CDR2 FQNNGV come from the germline V gene.

In regard to this clonotype: A read error may be the cause here, since a much bigger clone is one base away. J is TRBJ2-5 and V is TRBV12-3 or TRBV12-4, with D possibly matching TRBD2 (5 bases). The CDR3 contains 14 residues. V was shortened by 6 bases and J by 5 bases, with 16 bases between the two germline ends. The DNA for the CDR3 is TGTGCCAGCAGACCAACTGGCGGCGGGGAGACCCAGTACTTC. Residues: CASRPTGGGETQYF.

V usage is TRBV5-1 and J usage is TRBJ2-3; tentative D call: TRBD2 (6 bases). The CDR3 consists of 17 residues. V lost 4 bases, J lost 2 bases, and 20 bases lay in between. CDR1 is SGHRS, CDR2 YFSETQ, per germline. The CDR3: CASSPGRGILNTDTQYF. CDR3 DNA: TGCGCCAGCAGCCCGGGCCGGGGGATCCTGAACACAGATACGCAGTATTTT.

This clonotype was seen at least ten times. The chain combines TRBV14 with TRBJ1-5; a possible D gene is TRBD1 (5 bases). The CDR3 consists of 16 residues. The germline V gene has CDR1 SGHDN and CDR2 FVKESK. V lost 0 bases and J 3 bases, leaving 12 bases between the germline ends. As DNA, the CDR3 is TGTGCCAGCAGCCAAGAAGGGGCAGGGTACAATCAGCCCCAGCATTTT. Protein sequence: CASSQEGAGYNQPQHF.

This clonotype was seen more than once but under ten times. The genes are TRBV12-3 or TRBV12-4 and TRBJ1-1, with D possibly being TRBD1 (6 bases). With 6 bases removed from V and 4 bases from J, the gap between germline ends came to 15 bases. The CDR3 has 14 amino acids. CDR3 bases: TGTGCCAGCAGAATAGGGGGGGGGCTCACTGAAGCTTTCTTT. Its protein product is CASRIGGGLTEAFF.

This clonotype was recorded many times. The V and J genes are TRBV20-1 and TRBJ1-1, with no clear D. Germline V gene sequence: CDR1 DFQATT, CDR2 SNEGSKA (reference sequence). This CDR3 region has 16 residues. Trimming took off 0 bases at V and 0 bases at J, with 14 bases between the two ends. CDR3: CSARDSGRSLNTEAFF. CDR3 bases: TGCAGTGCTAGAGACTCCGGCCGCAGCCTGAACACTGAAGCTTTCTTT.